The 23 T cell receptor beta chains below all came from one sample that was sequenced in a study of neurological immune-mediated disorders. Using its own MiXCR run on the 5' RACE reads, TCRdb lists one record per CDR3 protein. The sample records about 10,000 distinct CDR3 sequences, approximately 22% being singletons. What was sequenced was CD8+ T cells from blood. These receptors came from a woman in her forties with multiple sclerosis.

This clonotype was counted at least ten times. V gene TRBV7-7 combines with J gene TRBJ2-2; the match to TRBD1 covers 7 bases. This CDR3 comprises 14 residues. V was clipped by 3 bases and J by 4 bases; unmatched bases: 2. Germline CDR1 SSHAT, CDR2 FNYEAQ (reference sequence). CDR3 nucleotides: TGTGCCAGCAGCTTCGACAGGGCCACCGGGGAGCTGTTTTTT. Residues: CASSFDRATGELFF.

This clonotype is judged medium-sized (0.01 to 0.1%). The V call is TRBV27, the J call TRBJ1-1; D perhaps matches TRBD1 (6 bases). From germline, CDR1 is MNHEY and CDR2 SMNVEV (reference sequence). The CDR3 sequence is 14 residues long. Trimming took 5 bases from V and 4 from J, leaving 14 bases between them. The DNA for the CDR3 is TGTGCCAGCAGTCTCACAGGGTTTGGCACTGAAGCTTTCTTT. It codes for CASSLTGFGTEAFF.

This clonotype was detected ten times or more. CDR3 DNA sequence: TGTGCCATCAGGGACATGGGCTACACCTTC. It is translated as CAIRDMGYTF. J is TRBJ1-2 and V is TRBV10-3, with D tentatively TRBD1 (5 bases). Germline V gives CDR1 ENHRY, CDR2 SYGVKD. The length of the CDR3 is 10 residues. V lost 6 bases and J 8 bases, leaving 7 bases between the germline ends.

This clonotype was detected many times. This chain connects TRBV20-1 to TRBJ2-1; the D gene is possibly TRBD2 (6 bases). The V end was cut by 6 bases, the J end by 5 bases, with 17 bases between. Germline V gives CDR1 DFQATT, CDR2 SNEGSKA (reference sequence). This CDR3 has 14 amino acids. Here the CDR3 reads CSANLPGGDNEQFF. The CDR3, as DNA: TGCAGTGCCAACCTGCCTGGCGGGGACAATGAGCAGTTCTTC.

By proportion, this clonotype is medium-sized. The chain joins TRBV5-1 to TRBJ2-1, with D possibly being TRBD1 or TRBD2 (7 bases each). The CDR3 spans 15 residues. V was pared by 1 base and J by 2 bases, with 10 bases between. Germline assignment: CDR1 SGHRS and CDR2 YFSETQ. The CDR3 bases are TGCGCCAGCAGCTTGTCAGGGGGGGCCTACAATGAGCAGTTCTTC. It yields the protein CASSLSGGAYNEQFF.

This clonotype was seen a single time. The V call is TRBV6-5, the J call TRBJ1-1; weak D call: TRBD1 (6 bases). The CDR3 length is 15 residues. CDR1 is MNHEY and CDR2 is SVGAGI in the germline V gene. V lost 2 bases, J lost 1 base, and 11 bases lay in between. CDR3 DNA sequence: TGTGCCAGCAGTTACCGTGCGGGGGCGAACACTGAAGCTTTCTTT. Amino acid sequence: CASSYRAGANTEAFF.

This clonotype has at least ten counts. The CDR3 region has the DNA TGTGCCATCAGTGGGGACAAGAACACTGAAGCTTTCTTT. This encodes CAISGDKNTEAFF. This chain joins TRBV10-3 and TRBJ1-1; D may be TRBD1 (6 bases). V gave up 4 bases and J gave up 1 base, with 7 bases separating them. Germline-derived CDR1 and CDR2 are ENHRY and SYGVKD. CDR3 length: 13 amino acids.

At least ten counts were recorded for this clonotype. The genes are TRBV27 and TRBJ2-7; D may be TRBD1 (5 bases). This CDR3 region has 15 residues. Trimming pared 2 bases from V and 0 bases from J, leaving 11 bases between. Germline CDR1 and CDR2: MNHEY and SMNVEV (reference sequence). CDR3 DNA sequence: TGTGCCAGCAGTTTAATCAGGGCCAGCTCCTACGAGCAGTACTTC. This encodes CASSLIRASSYEQYF.

This clonotype is termed medium-sized. This chain uses TRBV9 with TRBJ2-3; D is unclear. Deletions cut 3 bases from V and 4 bases from J, with 0 bases between. CDR3 length: 10 residues. Germline V gene sequence: CDR1 SGDLS, CDR2 YYNGEE. CDR3 residues: CASSADTQYF. Written as DNA, the CDR3 is TGTGCCAGCAGCGCAGATACGCAGTATTTT. The variable domain in full, with the rest retrieved from reference TRBV9 and TRBJ2-3, is DSGVTQTPKHLITATGQRVTLRCSPRSGDLSVYWYQQSLDQGLQFLIQYYNGEERAKGNILERFSAQQFPDLHSELNLSSLELGDSALYFCASSADTQYFGPGTRLTVL.

This clonotype is medium-sized (0.01 to 0.1%) by share. V usage is TRBV5-1 and J usage is TRBJ2-1; D is perhaps TRBD2 (7 bases). V dropped 3 bases and J dropped 4 bases, with 14 bases sitting between them. This CDR3 has 15 residues. The germline V gene encodes CDR1 SGHRS and CDR2 YFSETQ. The CDR3 loop reads CASSSVGGGYNEQFF. The DNA for the CDR3 is TGCGCCAGCAGCTCCGTAGGGGGGGGTTACAATGAGCAGTTCTTC.

This sequence joins TRBV28 and TRBJ2-7; no definite D call. The CDR3 is 13 amino acids. Germline assignment: CDR1 MDHEN and CDR2 SYDVKM. Trimming left V 5 bases short and J 2 bases short, with 10 bases between. CDR3 amino acids: CASSGNTAYEQYF. The CDR3 DNA follows: TGTGCCAGCAGTGGCAACACCGCCTACGAGCAGTACTTC.

This clonotype was seen repeatedly, ten times or more. The chain carries TRBV7-6 and TRBJ1-1; TRBD1 matches 11 bases. CDR1 is SGHVS and CDR2 is FNYEAQ in the germline V gene. The ends lost 1 base at V and 7 bases at J; junction bases unmatched: 2. The CDR3 sequence is 14 residues long. The CDR3 DNA reads TGTGCCAGCAGCTTAGAGGGACAGGGGGTTGAAGCTTTCTTT. It codes for CASSLEGQGVEAFF. The full variable domain, completed using reference TRBV7-6 and TRBJ1-1, is GAGVSQSPRYKVTKRGQDVALRCDPISGHVSLYWYRQALGQGPEFLTYFNYEAQQDKSGLPNDRFSAERPEGSISTLTIQRTEQRDSAMYRCASSLEGQGVEAFFGQGTRLTVV.

This clonotype is medium-sized within its sample. This rearrangement joins TRBV10-3 to TRBJ2-3; TRBD2 aligns across 11 bases. The CDR3 has 16 amino acids. Germline trimming cut 6 bases from V and 2 bases from J; bases unmatched to any gene: 7. The germline V gene has CDR1 ENHRY and CDR2 SYGVKD. The CDR3 spells CAIRVTSGENTDTQYF. CDR3 coding DNA: TGTGCCATCAGGGTGACTAGCGGGGAAAACACAGATACGCAGTATTTT.

This clonotype is labeled as medium-sized (0.01 to 0.1%). The V call is TRBV5-1, the J call TRBJ1-1; 7 bases align to TRBD1. The CDR3 extends over 12 amino acids. V lost 6 bases and J lost 7; bases outside the gene matches: 6. CDR1 is SGHRS, CDR2 YFSETQ, per germline. CDR3 region: CASTSTGVEAFF. In nucleotides, the CDR3 is TGCGCCAGCACCTCTACAGGGGTTGAAGCTTTCTTT.

This clonotype was counted between two and nine times. This rearrangement joins TRBV12-3 or TRBV12-4 to TRBJ1-1; 10 positions agree with TRBD1. The CDR3 is 15 amino acids. V lost 1 base, J lost 2 bases, and 1 base stayed unmatched. CDR3 coding DNA: TGTGCCAGCAGTTTAGGACAGGGGGCCAACACTGAAGCTTTCTTT. Its translation: CASSLGQGANTEAFF.

By sample share, this clonotype is medium-sized. The V gene is TRBV11-2, the J gene TRBJ2-2, with D possibly being TRBD1 (6 bases). The CDR3 has 17 amino acids. V lost 5 bases to trimming and J lost 3 bases, with 19 bases between them. Germline assignment: CDR1 SGHAT and CDR2 FQNNGV. The CDR3 loop reads CASSHSLGHPYTGELFF. The CDR3 nucleotides read TGTGCCAGCAGCCACTCGTTGGGACACCCCTACACCGGGGAGCTGTTTTTT.

This chain uses TRBV15 with TRBJ2-2; a possible D gene is TRBD2 (6 bases). The germline CDR1 and CDR2 sequences are LNHNV and YYDKDF (reference sequence). V dropped 8 bases and J dropped 4 bases, with 11 bases sitting between them. The CDR3 length is 13 residues. The CDR3 region is CATGGDGTGELFF. The CDR3 DNA follows: TGTGCCACCGGCGGGGATGGCACCGGGGAGCTGTTTTTT.

This clonotype appeared many times. The chain combines TRBV9 with TRBJ2-2; 13 bases align to TRBD2. Germline values: CDR1 SGDLS, CDR2 YYNGEE. The CDR3 is made up of 19 amino acids. V trimming: 3 bases; J trimming: 1 base; junction bases outside the gene matches: 9. CDR3 sequence reads: CASSAMWTSGGRNTGELFF. CDR3 DNA: TGTGCCAGCAGCGCCATGTGGACTAGCGGGGGCCGGAACACCGGGGAGCTGTTTTTT.

This rearrangement joins TRBV30 to TRBJ1-2; D gene ambiguous. The CDR3 runs to 12 residues. V was cut by 7 bases and J by 7 bases, with 16 bases left in between. Germline CDR1 is GTSNPN and CDR2 is SVGIG (reference sequence). In DNA, the CDR3 is TGTGCCTCACCGACAACGCTCAGTGGCTACACCTTC. It specifies CASPTTLSGYTF.

This clonotype is labeled as medium-sized (0.01 to 0.1%). The rearrangement links TRBV10-2 to TRBJ1-1; D may be TRBD1 (6 bases). V lost 4 bases to trimming and J lost 7 bases, with 10 bases between them. Germline V gene sequence: CDR1 WSHSY, CDR2 SAAADI. The CDR3 spans 12 residues. CDR3: CASSAGGGEAFF. CDR3 nucleotide sequence: TGCGCCAGCAGTGCGGGGGGCGGTGAAGCTTTCTTT.

V gene TRBV20-1 combines with J gene TRBJ2-2; D gene uncertain. The germline V gene encodes CDR1 DFQATT and CDR2 SNEGSKA (reference sequence). The CDR3 length is 13 residues. V lost 8 bases and J 2 bases, leaving 12 bases between the germline ends. The CDR3 nucleotides read TGCAGTACCCGGGCCTTTAACACCGGGGAGCTGTTTTTT. Its protein is CSTRAFNTGELFF.

This clonotype is labeled as medium-sized. V gene TRBV28 combines with J gene TRBJ2-3, with TRBD2 identical over 8 bases. The CDR3 runs 16 residues. The V segment lost 6 bases and the J segment 5 bases; nucleotides outside the gene matches: 13. Germline CDR1 is MDHEN and CDR2 is SYDVKM. The CDR3 is CASSPLYGGAKDTQYF. CDR3 nucleotides: TGTGCCAGCAGCCCATTATACGGGGGGGCCAAAGATACGCAGTATTTT. Combining the CDR3 with reference TRBV28 and TRBJ2-3 gives the whole variable domain DVKVTQSSRYLVKRTGEKVFLECVQDMDHENMFWYRQDPGLGLRLIYFSYDVKMKEKGDIPEGYSVSREKKERFSLILESASTNQTSMYLCASSPLYGGAKDTQYFGPGTRLTVL.

This clonotype was detected many times. A single base separates this from a much larger clone, so it may be a read error. The gene calls are TRBV9 and TRBJ1-3, with 9 positions matching TRBD1. This CDR3 region has 16 residues. Germline CDR1 and CDR2: SGDLS and YYNGEE. With 3 bases clipped from V and 0 bases from J, the junction kept 4 bases outside the gene matches. The CDR3 DNA sequence: TGTGCCAGCAGCGGGGGACAGGGTAACTCTGGAAACACCATATATTTT. Translation gives CASSGGQGNSGNTIYF.